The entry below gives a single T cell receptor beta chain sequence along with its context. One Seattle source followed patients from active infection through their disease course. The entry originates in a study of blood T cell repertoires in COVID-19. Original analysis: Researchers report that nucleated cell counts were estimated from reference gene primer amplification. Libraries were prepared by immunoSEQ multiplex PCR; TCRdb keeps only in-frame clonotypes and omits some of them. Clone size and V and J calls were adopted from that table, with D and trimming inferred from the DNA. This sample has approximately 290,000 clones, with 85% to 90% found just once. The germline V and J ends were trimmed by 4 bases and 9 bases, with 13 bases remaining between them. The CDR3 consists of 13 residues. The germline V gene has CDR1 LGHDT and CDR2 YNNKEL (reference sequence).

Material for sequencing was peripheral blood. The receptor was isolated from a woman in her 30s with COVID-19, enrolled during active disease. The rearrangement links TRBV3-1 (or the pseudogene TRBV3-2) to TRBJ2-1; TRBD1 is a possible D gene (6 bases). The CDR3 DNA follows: TGTGCCAGCAGCCGGATCCAGGGGACTGAGCAGTTCTTC. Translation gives CASSRIQGTEQFF.